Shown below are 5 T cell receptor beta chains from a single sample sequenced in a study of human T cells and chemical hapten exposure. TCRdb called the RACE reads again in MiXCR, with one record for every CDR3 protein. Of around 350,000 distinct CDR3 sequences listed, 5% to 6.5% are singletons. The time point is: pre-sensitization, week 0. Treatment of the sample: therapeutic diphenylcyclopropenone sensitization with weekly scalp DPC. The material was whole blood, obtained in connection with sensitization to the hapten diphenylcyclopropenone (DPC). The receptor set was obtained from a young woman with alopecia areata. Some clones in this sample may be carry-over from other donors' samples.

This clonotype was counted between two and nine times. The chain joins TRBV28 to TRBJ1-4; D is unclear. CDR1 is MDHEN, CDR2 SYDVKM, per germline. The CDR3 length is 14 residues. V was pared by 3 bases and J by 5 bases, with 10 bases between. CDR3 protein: CASSFADGNEKLFF. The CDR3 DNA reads TGTGCCAGCAGTTTCGCCGACGGGAATGAAAAACTGTTTTTT.

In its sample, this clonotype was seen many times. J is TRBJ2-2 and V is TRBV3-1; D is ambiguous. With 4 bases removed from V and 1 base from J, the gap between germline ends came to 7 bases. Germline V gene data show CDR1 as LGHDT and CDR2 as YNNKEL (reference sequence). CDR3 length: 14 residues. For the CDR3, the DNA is TGTGCCAGCAGCCTCAAGTTGAACACCGGGGAGCTGTTTTTT. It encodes CASSLKLNTGELFF. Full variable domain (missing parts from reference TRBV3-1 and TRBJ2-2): DTAVSQTPKYLVTQMGNDKSIKCEQNLGHDTMYWYKQDSKKFLKIMFSYNNKELIINETVPNRFSPKSPDKAHLNLHINSLELGDSAVYFCASSLKLNTGELFFGEGSRLTVL.

The CDR3 coding sequence is TGTGCCAGCAGCTTGGTACAGGGGGCTAGGATGAACACTGAAGCTTTCTTT. Amino acids: CASSLVQGARMNTEAFF. This chain links TRBV11-2 with TRBJ1-1; 9 positions agree with TRBD1. V shed 3 bases and J 0 bases; nucleotides not matched to a gene: 8. This CDR3 has 17 residues. Germline CDR1 reads SGHAT; CDR2 reads FQNNGV.

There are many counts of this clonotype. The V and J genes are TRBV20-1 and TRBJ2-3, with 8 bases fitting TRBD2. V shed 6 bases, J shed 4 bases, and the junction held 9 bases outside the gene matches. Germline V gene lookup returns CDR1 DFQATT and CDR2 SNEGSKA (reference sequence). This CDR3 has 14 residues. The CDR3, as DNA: TGCAGTGCCGAATCATCCGGGGGGGCAGATACGCAGTATTTT. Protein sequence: CSAESSGGADTQYF.

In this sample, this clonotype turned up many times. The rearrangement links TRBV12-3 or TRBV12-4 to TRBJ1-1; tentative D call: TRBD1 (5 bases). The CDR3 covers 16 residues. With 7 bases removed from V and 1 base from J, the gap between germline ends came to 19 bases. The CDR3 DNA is TGTGCCAGCACAAGGTCGGGGGACTGGGGGAACACTGAAGCTTTCTTT. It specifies CASTRSGDWGNTEAFF.